This T cell receptor (beta chain) came from a study of blood T cell repertoires in COVID-19. Overall study context: From T cells, B-cell-depleted T cells, or PBMCs came the material, which was cDNA or gDNA.

In the original analysis: It was from reference gene primer amplification that nucleated cell counts were estimated. Assay: immunoSEQ multiplex PCR; the TCRdb copy retains only in-frame clones and omits some. V and J calls and clone size are those listed in that table; D and trimming were worked out from the DNA. The sample has about 240,000 clones; around 90% are singletons. The material sequenced was peripheral blood. This sequence was found in a man aged 55 to 69 who had recovered from COVID-19.

CDR3 DNA: TGTGCCAGCAGCCCAGGGACAGAACTACGGGAGCAGTACTTC. Protein: CASSPGTELREQYF. The chain combines TRBV3-1 (or the pseudogene TRBV3-2) with TRBJ2-7; 7 bases line up with TRBD1. V trimming: 4 bases; J trimming: 7 bases; junction bases outside the gene matches: 10. This CDR3 is built from 14 residues. Germline CDR1 is LGHDT and CDR2 is YNNKEL (reference sequence).